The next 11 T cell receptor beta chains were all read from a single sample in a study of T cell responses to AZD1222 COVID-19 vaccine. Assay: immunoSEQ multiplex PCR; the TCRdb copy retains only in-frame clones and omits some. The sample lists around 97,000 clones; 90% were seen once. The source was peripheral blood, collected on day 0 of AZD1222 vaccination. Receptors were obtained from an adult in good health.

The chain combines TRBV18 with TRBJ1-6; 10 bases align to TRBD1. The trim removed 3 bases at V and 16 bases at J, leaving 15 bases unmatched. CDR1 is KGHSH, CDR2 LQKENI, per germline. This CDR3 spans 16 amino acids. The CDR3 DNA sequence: TGTGCCAGCTCACCCTCAACCGGGACAGGGGTTTCGGTACTCCACTTT. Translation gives CASSPSTGTGVSVLHF.

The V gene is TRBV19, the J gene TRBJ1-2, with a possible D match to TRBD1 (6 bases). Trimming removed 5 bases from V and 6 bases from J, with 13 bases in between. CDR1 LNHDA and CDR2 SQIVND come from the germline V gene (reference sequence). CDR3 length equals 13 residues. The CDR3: CASSLQGGNGYTF. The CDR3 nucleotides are TGTGCCAGTAGTTTACAGGGAGGGAATGGCTACACCTTC.

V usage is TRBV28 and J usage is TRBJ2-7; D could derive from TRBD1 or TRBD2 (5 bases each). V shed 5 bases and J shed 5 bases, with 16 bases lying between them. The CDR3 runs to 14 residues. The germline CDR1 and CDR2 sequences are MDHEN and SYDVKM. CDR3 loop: CASSPWDRTHEQYF. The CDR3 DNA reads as TGTGCCAGCAGTCCGTGGGACCGCACACACGAGCAGTACTTC.

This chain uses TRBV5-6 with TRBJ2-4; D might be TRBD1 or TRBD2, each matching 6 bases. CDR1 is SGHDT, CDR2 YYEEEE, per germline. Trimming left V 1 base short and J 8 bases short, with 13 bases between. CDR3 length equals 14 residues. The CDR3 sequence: CASSLRGLRYIQYF. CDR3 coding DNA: TGTGCCAGCAGCTTGCGGGGGCTTCGATACATTCAGTACTTC.

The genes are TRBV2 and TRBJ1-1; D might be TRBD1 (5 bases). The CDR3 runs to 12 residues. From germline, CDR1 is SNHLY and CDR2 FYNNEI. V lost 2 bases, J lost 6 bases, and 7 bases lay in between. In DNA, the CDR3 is TGTGCCAGCAGTGAAAGGGGAGCTGAAGCTTTCTTT. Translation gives CASSERGAEAFF.

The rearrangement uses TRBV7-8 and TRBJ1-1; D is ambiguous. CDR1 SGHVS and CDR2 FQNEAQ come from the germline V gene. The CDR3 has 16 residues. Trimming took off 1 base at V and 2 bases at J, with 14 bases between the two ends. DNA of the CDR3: TGTGCCAGCAGCTTAGAGGCGGGAATTTTAAACACTGAAGCTTTCTTT. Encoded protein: CASSLEAGILNTEAFF. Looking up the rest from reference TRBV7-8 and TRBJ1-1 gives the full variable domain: GAGVSQSPRYKVAKRGQDVALRCDPISGHVSLFWYQQALGQGPEFLTYFQNEAQLDKSGLPSDRFFAERPEGSVSTLKIQRTQQEDSAVYLCASSLEAGILNTEAFFGQGTRLTVV.

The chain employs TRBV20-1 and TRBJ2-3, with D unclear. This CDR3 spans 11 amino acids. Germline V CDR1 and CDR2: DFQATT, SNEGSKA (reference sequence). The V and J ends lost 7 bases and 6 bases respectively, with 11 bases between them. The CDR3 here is CSVPVLDTQYF. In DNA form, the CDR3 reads TGCAGTGTGCCGGTGCTGGATACGCAGTATTTT.

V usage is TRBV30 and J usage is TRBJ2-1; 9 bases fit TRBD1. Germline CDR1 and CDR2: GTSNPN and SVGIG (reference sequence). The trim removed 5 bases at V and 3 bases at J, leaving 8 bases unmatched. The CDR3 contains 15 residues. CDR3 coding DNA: TGTGCCTGGGGGGAGGGACAGGGCCTCTACAATGAGCAGTTCTTC. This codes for CAWGEGQGLYNEQFF.

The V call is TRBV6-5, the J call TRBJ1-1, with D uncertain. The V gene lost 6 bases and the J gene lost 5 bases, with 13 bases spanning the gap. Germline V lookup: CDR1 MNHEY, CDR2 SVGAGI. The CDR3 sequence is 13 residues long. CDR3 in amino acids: CASSYGPGTEAFF. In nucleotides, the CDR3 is TGTGCCAGCAGCTACGGCCCCGGGACTGAAGCTTTCTTT.

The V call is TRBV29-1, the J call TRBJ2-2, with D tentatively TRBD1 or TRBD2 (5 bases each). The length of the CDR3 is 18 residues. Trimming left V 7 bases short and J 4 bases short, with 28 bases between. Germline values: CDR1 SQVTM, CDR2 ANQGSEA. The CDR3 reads CSANDYGTGRPGTGELFF. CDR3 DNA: TGCAGCGCCAACGACTACGGGACGGGACGACCAGGCACCGGGGAGCTGTTTTTT.

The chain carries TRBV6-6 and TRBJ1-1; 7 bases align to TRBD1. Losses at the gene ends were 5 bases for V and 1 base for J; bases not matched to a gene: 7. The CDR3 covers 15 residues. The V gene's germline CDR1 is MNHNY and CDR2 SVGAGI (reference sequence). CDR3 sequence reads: CASSAPGQQNTEAFF. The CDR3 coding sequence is TGTGCCAGCAGTGCGCCGGGACAGCAGAACACTGAAGCTTTCTTT.